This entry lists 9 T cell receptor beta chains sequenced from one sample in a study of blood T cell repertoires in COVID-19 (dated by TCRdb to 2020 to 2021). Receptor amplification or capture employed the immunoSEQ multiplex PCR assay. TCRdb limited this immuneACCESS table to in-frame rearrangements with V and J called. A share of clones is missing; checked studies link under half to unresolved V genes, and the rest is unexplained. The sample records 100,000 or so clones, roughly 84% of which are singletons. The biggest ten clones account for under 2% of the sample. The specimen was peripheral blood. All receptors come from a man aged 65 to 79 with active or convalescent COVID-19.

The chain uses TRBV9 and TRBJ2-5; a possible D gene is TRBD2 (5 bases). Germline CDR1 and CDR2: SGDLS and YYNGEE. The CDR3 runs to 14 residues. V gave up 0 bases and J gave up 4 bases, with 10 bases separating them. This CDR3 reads CASSVEVLGETQYF. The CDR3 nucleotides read TGTGCCAGCAGCGTAGAGGTACTAGGAGAGACCCAGTACTTC.

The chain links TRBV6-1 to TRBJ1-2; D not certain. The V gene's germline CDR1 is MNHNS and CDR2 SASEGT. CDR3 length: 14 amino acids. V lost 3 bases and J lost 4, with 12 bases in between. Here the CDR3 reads CASSDRSSSYGYTF. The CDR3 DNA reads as TGTGCCAGCAGTGATCGGTCCTCATCCTATGGCTACACCTTC.

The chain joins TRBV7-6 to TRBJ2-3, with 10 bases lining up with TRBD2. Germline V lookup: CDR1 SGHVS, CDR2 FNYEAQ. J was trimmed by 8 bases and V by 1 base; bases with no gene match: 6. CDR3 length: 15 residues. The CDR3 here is CASSLGGTSESTQYF. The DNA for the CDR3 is TGTGCCAGCAGCTTAGGTGGGACTAGCGAGAGTACGCAGTATTTT.

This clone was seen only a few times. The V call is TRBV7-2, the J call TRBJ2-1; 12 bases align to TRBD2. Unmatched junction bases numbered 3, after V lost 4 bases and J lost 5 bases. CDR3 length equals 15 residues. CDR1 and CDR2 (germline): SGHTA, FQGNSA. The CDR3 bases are TGTGCCAGCAGCTACTGGACTAGCGGGGACAATGAGCAGTTCTTC. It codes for CASSYWTSGDNEQFF.

For the CDR3, the DNA is TGTGCCAGCAGCGTAGGGACTAGCGGTGACCTACAAGAGACCCAGTACTTC. Translated: CASSVGTSGDLQETQYF. The rearrangement uses TRBV9 and TRBJ2-5; 10 nucleotides match TRBD2. Trimming took 0 bases from V and 2 from J; bases not matched to a gene: 7. CDR3 length: 17 residues. Germline CDR1 is SGDLS and CDR2 is YYNGEE. The full variable domain, in which reference TRBV9 and TRBJ2-5 provide the parts outside the CDR3, is DSGVTQTPKHLITATGQRVTLRCSPRSGDLSVYWYQQSLDQGLQFLIQYYNGEERAKGNILERFSAQQFPDLHSELNLSSLELGDSALYFCASSVGTSGDLQETQYFGPGTRLLVL.

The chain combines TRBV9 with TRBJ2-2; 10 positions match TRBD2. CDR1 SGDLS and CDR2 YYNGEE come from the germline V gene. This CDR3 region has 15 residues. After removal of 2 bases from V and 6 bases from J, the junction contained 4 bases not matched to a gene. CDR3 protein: CASSVGLAAAGELFF. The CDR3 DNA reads TGTGCCAGCAGCGTTGGACTAGCGGCCGCCGGGGAGCTGTTTTTT. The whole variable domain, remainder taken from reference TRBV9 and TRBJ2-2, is DSGVTQTPKHLITATGQRVTLRCSPRSGDLSVYWYQQSLDQGLQFLIQYYNGEERAKGNILERFSAQQFPDLHSELNLSSLELGDSALYFCASSVGLAAAGELFFGEGSRLTVL.

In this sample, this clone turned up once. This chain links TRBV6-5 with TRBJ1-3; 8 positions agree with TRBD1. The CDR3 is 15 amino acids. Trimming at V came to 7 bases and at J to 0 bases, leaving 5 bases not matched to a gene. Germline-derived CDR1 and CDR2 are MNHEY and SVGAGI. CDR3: CASTRGQDSGNTIYF. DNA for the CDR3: TGTGCCAGCACCCGGGGACAGGACTCTGGAAACACCATATATTTT.

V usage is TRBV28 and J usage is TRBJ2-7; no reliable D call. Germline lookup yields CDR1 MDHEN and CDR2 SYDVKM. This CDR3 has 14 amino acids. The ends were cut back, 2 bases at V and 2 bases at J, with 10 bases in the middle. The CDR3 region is CASSLSFFTYEQYF. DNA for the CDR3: TGTGCCAGCAGTTTAAGCTTTTTCACCTACGAGCAGTACTTC.

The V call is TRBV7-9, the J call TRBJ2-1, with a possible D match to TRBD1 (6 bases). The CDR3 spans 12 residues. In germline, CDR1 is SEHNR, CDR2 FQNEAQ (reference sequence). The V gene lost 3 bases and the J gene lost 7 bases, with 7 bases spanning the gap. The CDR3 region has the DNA TGTGCCAGCAGCTTCACAGGGAATGAGCAGTTCTTC. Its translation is CASSFTGNEQFF.